This T cell receptor beta chain was sequenced in a study of blood T cell repertoires in COVID-19. Study details: Acute and convalescent COVID-19 samples came from the United States, Italy and Spain. The analysed material was cDNA or gDNA that came from T cells, B-cell-depleted T cells, or PBMCs.

The CDR3 consists of 15 residues. V was trimmed by 8 bases and J by 2 bases, leaving 18 bases between them. Germline V gives CDR1 LGHDT, CDR2 YNNKEL (reference sequence). Authors' methods: It was from reference gene primer amplification that nucleated cell counts were estimated. Generated by immunoSEQ multiplex PCR, the TCRdb table keeps only in-frame clones and is missing some. Clonal size and the V and J genes are those of that table, whereas D and trimming came from the DNA. The sample records 150,000 to 200,000 clones, 80% to 85% being singletons. Material: peripheral blood. This TCR came from a woman older than 75 with active or convalescent COVID-19. The chain couples TRBV3-1 (or the pseudogene TRBV3-2) to TRBJ1-1; tentative D call: TRBD1 (6 bases). The CDR3 DNA follows: TGTGCCAGCTTCAATCGCGGGGGCACCAACACTGAAGCTTTCTTT. It codes for CASFNRGGTNTEAFF.